One and the same sample provided the 27 T cell receptor beta chains below, sequenced in a study of cytomegalovirus exposure and HLA in healthy donors. Use of 60 Vbeta and 13 Jbeta primers characterized the PCR. TCRdb keeps only in-frame clones here, not all; method: immunoSEQ multiplex PCR. Of around 150,000 clones in the sample, about 75% were seen once. Sequencing was performed on PBMCs. Source of these receptors: a female donor in good health and CMV-seronegative.

The gene calls are TRBV6-5 and TRBJ2-5, with 13 bases identical to TRBD2. The DNA end is a closer match to TRBJ2-7, so the J assignment may be wrong. The CDR3 has 15 residues. CDR1 and CDR2 (germline): MNHEY, SVGAGI. CDR3 in amino acids: CASRRTSGSPYEQYF. In DNA form, the CDR3 reads TGTGCCAGCAGGAGGACTAGCGGGAGCCCCTACGAGCAGTACTTC.

The chain carries TRBV11-2 and TRBJ1-3; D remains unclear. This CDR3 region has 15 residues. Trimming cost V 1 base and J 7 bases, with 14 bases left between them. Germline CDR1 SGHAT, CDR2 FQNNGV. The CDR3 region is CASSLAGFAENTIYF. CDR3 DNA sequence: TGTGCCAGCAGCTTAGCGGGATTTGCGGAGAACACCATATATTTT. The full variable domain, rest sourced from reference TRBV11-2 and TRBJ1-3, is EAGVAQSPRYKIIEKRQSVAFWCNPISGHATLYWYQQILGQGPKLLIQFQNNGVVDDSQLPKDRFSAERLKGVDSTLKIQPAKLEDSAVYLCASSLAGFAENTIYFGEGSWLTVV.

The chain joins TRBV19 to TRBJ2-2; 10 bases align to TRBD1. The junction had 4 bases not matched to a gene; V was cut back by 2 bases and J by 1 base. From germline, CDR1 is LNHDA and CDR2 SQIVND (reference sequence). The CDR3 totals 17 residues. The CDR3 DNA follows: TGTGCCAGTAGTATATATGGGACAGGGGTGAACACCGGGGAGCTGTTTTTT. Amino acid sequence: CASSIYGTGVNTGELFF.

The chain employs TRBV6-5 and TRBJ2-1; 7 nucleotides agree with TRBD2. Germline V lookup: CDR1 MNHEY, CDR2 SVGAGI. CDR3 length: 14 residues. After removal of 2 bases from V and 5 bases from J, the junction contained 3 bases not matched to a gene. Here the CDR3 DNA reads TGTGCCAGCAGTTACGAGGCGGGGGACAATGAGCAGTTCTTC. Translated, it gives CASSYEAGDNEQFF.

The chain couples TRBV18 to TRBJ1-2; D remains unclear. This CDR3 contains 13 residues. V dropped 2 bases and J dropped 6 bases, with 10 bases sitting between them. Germline lookup yields CDR1 KGHSH and CDR2 LQKENI. The CDR3 DNA reads TGTGCCAGCTCACCAGGCAGATTCGATGGCTACACCTTC. Translated, it gives CASSPGRFDGYTF.

This clone was found once. V is TRBV19 and J is TRBJ2-1, with 12 bases aligning to TRBD2. The CDR3 is made up of 15 amino acids. The J segment lost 5 bases and the V segment lost 5 bases, leaving 4 bases of the junction unmatched. Per the germline V gene, CDR1 is LNHDA and CDR2 is SQIVND (reference sequence). As DNA, the CDR3 is TGTGCCAGTAGTCTCCGGACTAGCGGGAACAATGAGCAGTTCTTC. Translating gives CASSLRTSGNNEQFF. The variable domain in full, completed from reference TRBV19 and TRBJ2-1, reads DGGITQSPKYLFRKEGQNVTLSCEQNLNHDAMYWYRQDPGQGLRLIYYSQIVNDFQKGDIAEGYSVSREKKESFPLTVTSAQKNPTAFYLCASSLRTSGNNEQFFGPGTRLTVL.

The chain has TRBV18 and TRBJ1-4; D gene unclear. From germline, CDR1 is KGHSH and CDR2 LQKENI. V shed 3 bases and J shed 5 bases, with 10 bases lying between them. This CDR3 has 14 amino acids. The CDR3 loop reads CASSPEHRNEKLFF. Here the CDR3 DNA reads TGTGCCAGCTCACCCGAACACCGCAATGAAAAACTGTTTTTT.

This clone was picked up a small number of times. J is TRBJ1-2 and V is TRBV5-8, with no clear D. Per the germline V gene, CDR1 is SGHTS and CDR2 is YDEGEE. CDR3 length: 16 amino acids. V was pared by 4 bases and J by 3 bases, with 19 bases between. CDR3 bases: TGTGCCAGCAGCGCGGTTTTCGGCGGAGACGACTATGGCTACACCTTC. It specifies CASSAVFGGDDYGYTF. The whole variable domain, remainder taken from reference TRBV5-8 and TRBJ1-2, is EAGVTQSPTHLIKTRGQQATLRCSPISGHTSVYWYQQALGLGLQFLLWYDEGEERNRGNFPPRFSGRQFPNYSSELNVNALELEDSALYLCASSAVFGGDDYGYTFGSGTRLTVV.

This sequence joins TRBV5-1 and TRBJ2-7, with no clear D. Germline V gene sequence: CDR1 SGHRS, CDR2 YFSETQ. The CDR3 length is 13 residues. Trimming cost V 6 bases and J 0 bases, with 10 bases left between them. The CDR3 bases are TGCGCCAGCACGTCCTCCCCCTCCTACGAGCAGTACTTC. As protein: CASTSSPSYEQYF.

This clone was detected only once. The J gene is TRBJ2-7, the V gene TRBV25-1, with 7 positions matching TRBD1. Germline V gene data show CDR1 as MGHDK and CDR2 as SYGVNS. The CDR3 extends over 14 amino acids. Trimming removed 4 bases from V and 3 bases from J; junction bases left unmatched: 6. The CDR3 loop reads CASSARDSYYEQYF. The CDR3 DNA reads as TGTGCCAGCAGTGCCCGGGACAGTTACTACGAGCAGTACTTC.

In this sample, this clone turned up a few times. The rearrangement links TRBV5-1 to TRBJ1-1; D perhaps matches TRBD1 (6 bases). Per the germline V gene, CDR1 is SGHRS and CDR2 is YFSETQ. The CDR3 is made up of 16 amino acids. The germline V and J ends were trimmed by 4 bases and 4 bases, with 20 bases remaining between them. As DNA, the CDR3 is TGCGCCAGCAGCCCTCAGGGGATTGGAGTAAGCACTGAAGCTTTCTTT. Amino acid sequence: CASSPQGIGVSTEAFF.

This rearrangement joins TRBV6-4 to TRBJ2-2; 7 bases fit TRBD2. This CDR3 contains 15 residues. CDR1 is MRHNA and CDR2 is SNTAGT in the germline V gene. V shed 6 bases and J 1 base; nucleotides not matched to a gene: 5. DNA of the CDR3: TGTGCCAGCAGCGGGGACTACCTGAACACCGGGGAGCTGTTTTTT. This gives the protein CASSGDYLNTGELFF.

The chain carries TRBV9 and TRBJ2-7; the match to TRBD2 covers 10 bases. Germline CDR1 is SGDLS and CDR2 is YYNGEE. The ends lost 0 bases at V and 3 bases at J; junction bases unmatched: 3. The CDR3 is 15 amino acids. CDR3: CASSVEPSGGYEQYF. The CDR3 coding sequence is TGTGCCAGCAGCGTAGAGCCTAGCGGGGGCTACGAGCAGTACTTC.

V is TRBV5-1 and J is TRBJ1-5, with a possible D match to TRBD1 (5 bases). CDR3 length: 16 residues. V lost 3 bases and J lost 2, with 15 bases in between. Germline lookup yields CDR1 SGHRS and CDR2 YFSETQ. The CDR3 reads CASSWGSGTRNQPQHF. The CDR3 DNA sequence: TGCGCCAGCAGCTGGGGATCCGGGACTCGCAATCAGCCCCAGCATTTT.

The chain employs TRBV19 and TRBJ1-5; 8 positions match TRBD1. Losses at the gene ends were 0 bases for V and 4 bases for J; bases not matched to a gene: 5. CDR1 is LNHDA and CDR2 is SQIVND in the germline V gene (reference sequence). The CDR3 length is 16 residues. Here the CDR3 reads CASSIDGTGPNQPQHF. The CDR3 DNA sequence: TGTGCCAGTAGTATAGATGGGACAGGCCCGAATCAGCCCCAGCATTTT.

This clone was counted a few times. The V call is TRBV11-2, the J call TRBJ2-2; a possible D gene is TRBD1 (6 bases). The CDR3 runs to 17 residues. Germline V gene data show CDR1 as SGHAT and CDR2 as FQNNGV. With 0 bases removed from V and 4 bases from J, the gap between germline ends came to 15 bases. CDR3 nucleotides: TGTGCCAGCAGCTTAGAACGGGCAGGGGTAATCACCGGGGAGCTGTTTTTT. Its translation: CASSLERAGVITGELFF. Filled out from reference TRBV11-2 and TRBJ2-2, the complete variable domain reads EAGVAQSPRYKIIEKRQSVAFWCNPISGHATLYWYQQILGQGPKLLIQFQNNGVVDDSQLPKDRFSAERLKGVDSTLKIQPAKLEDSAVYLCASSLERAGVITGELFFGEGSRLTVL.

The rearrangement joins TRBV30 to TRBJ2-1; D is ambiguous. The germline V and J ends were trimmed by 5 bases and 6 bases, with 11 bases remaining between them. There are 12 residues in the CDR3. Germline values: CDR1 GTSNPN, CDR2 SVGIG (reference sequence). Here the CDR3 reads CAWGPLGNEQFF. Here the CDR3 DNA reads TGTGCCTGGGGTCCACTCGGCAATGAGCAGTTCTTC.

V and J are TRBV27 and TRBJ2-7; the match to TRBD2 covers 7 bases. CDR3 size: 17 residues. After removal of 5 bases from V and 4 bases from J, the junction contained 17 bases not matched to a gene. CDR1 MNHEY and CDR2 SMNVEV come from the germline V gene (reference sequence). In DNA form, the CDR3 reads TGTGCCAGCAGTCCTCGCGGGGGAAGCGGGCATGCTTACGAGCAGTACTTC. Amino acids: CASSPRGGSGHAYEQYF.

This clone was seen only a few times. The chain links TRBV10-3 to TRBJ2-1; tentatively, D is TRBD2 (6 bases). CDR1 ENHRY and CDR2 SYGVKD come from the germline V gene. The CDR3 sequence is 14 residues long. V lost 3 bases to trimming and J lost 2 bases, with 8 bases between them. Here the CDR3 reads CAISDGGAYNEQFF. In DNA form, the CDR3 reads TGTGCCATCAGTGACGGAGGGGCCTACAATGAGCAGTTCTTC.

V gene TRBV5-1 combines with J gene TRBJ2-2; the match to TRBD2 covers 10 bases. Trimming took 4 bases from V and 6 from J; bases not matched to a gene: 12. The CDR3 has 17 amino acids. Looked up from germline, CDR1 is SGHRS and CDR2 is YFSETQ. In DNA form, the CDR3 reads TGCGCCAGCAGCCCCCGAGAGGGAGCGGGGGGGTCCGGGGAGCTGTTTTTT. Translated, it gives CASSPREGAGGSGELFF.

V is TRBV4-2 and J is TRBJ1-1; D gene unclear. V lost 4 bases and J lost 1, with 10 bases in between. CDR3 length: 14 residues. CDR1 is LGHNA, CDR2 YNFKEQ, per germline. The CDR3 sequence is CASSRRRENTEAFF. CDR3 DNA sequence: TGTGCCAGCAGCCGACGACGGGAGAACACTGAAGCTTTCTTT.

The chain links TRBV6-1 to TRBJ2-3; D might be TRBD1 (6 bases). V was clipped by 2 bases and J by 9 bases, with 12 bases between them. The germline gives CDR1 MNHNS, CDR2 SASEGT. This CDR3 is 13 amino acids long. The CDR3 coding sequence is TGTGCCAGCAGTGAAATCGGGACAACAACGCAGTATTTT. Residues: CASSEIGTTTQYF.

The J gene is TRBJ2-1, the V gene TRBV7-8; tentatively, D is TRBD2 (5 bases). V lost 2 bases and J 5 bases, leaving 13 bases between the germline ends. This CDR3 is 15 amino acids long. Germline CDR1 and CDR2: SGHVS and FQNEAQ. The CDR3 bases are TGTGCCAGCAGCTTACGGGCTAGCCTCCACAATGAGCAGTTCTTC. Its protein is CASSLRASLHNEQFF.

This clone was picked up one time. This chain connects TRBV30 to TRBJ1-4; perhaps TRBD1 as D (5 bases). This CDR3 is 14 amino acids long. The germline V and J ends were trimmed by 5 bases and 0 bases, with 10 bases remaining between them. Looked up from germline, CDR1 is GTSNPN and CDR2 is SVGIG (reference sequence). This CDR3 reads CAWGRGATNEKLFF. The CDR3 DNA is TGTGCCTGGGGGAGGGGAGCAACTAATGAAAAACTGTTTTTT.

J is TRBJ2-7 and V is TRBV7-9; D unclear. V lost 7 bases, J lost 6 bases, and 16 bases lay in between. Per the germline V gene, CDR1 is SEHNR and CDR2 is FQNEAQ (reference sequence). CDR3 length: 13 residues. In nucleotides, the CDR3 is TGTGCCAGCACTCTCTATGGCGGAACCGAGCAGTACTTC. It codes for CASTLYGGTEQYF.

The J gene is TRBJ1-2, the V gene TRBV30, with D maybe TRBD1 (5 bases). Per germline, CDR1 GTSNPN and CDR2 SVGIG (reference sequence). V dropped 4 bases and J dropped 4 bases, with 13 bases sitting between them. The CDR3 has 13 residues. The CDR3 DNA follows: TGTGCCTGGACTTTGAACAGGCTCTATGGCTACACCTTC. This sequence encodes CAWTLNRLYGYTF.

The V call is TRBV7-6, the J call TRBJ1-1, with D possibly matching TRBD1 (5 bases). The germline CDR1 and CDR2 sequences are SGHVS and FNYEAQ. The CDR3 is 15 amino acids. The V and J ends lost 1 base and 4 bases respectively, with 13 bases between them. In nucleotides, the CDR3 is TGTGCCAGCAGCTTAGAACCAGGGTCGGGCACTGAAGCTTTCTTT. This gives the protein CASSLEPGSGTEAFF.